These T cell receptor beta chains were read from a single sample in a study of blood T cell repertoires in COVID-19. The method was immunoSEQ multiplex PCR; TCRdb's version includes in-frame clones alone and lacks a portion of them. The repertoire holds about 150,000 clones, approximately 92% seen once, with roughly 15% in the top ten. The specimen was peripheral blood. Receptor source: a middle-aged woman with acute or convalescent COVID-19. Each CDR3 is given with its conserved first and last residue. A D gene is named only where the DNA matches it firmly. Size values are once, few and many counts, or a class for expanded clones, and some rows have none.

V	J	size	D	CDR3	DNA
TRBV7-8	TRBJ2-7	NA	NA	CASSPTGHLYEQYF	TGTGCCAGCAGCCCTACCGGACACCTCTACGAGCAGTACTTC
TRBV21-1	TRBJ2-7	NA	NA	CASRKKGAEREAHEQYF	TGTGCCAGCAGGAAAAAAGGAGCTGAGCGGGAGGCCCACGAGCAGTACTTC
TRBV3-1/TRBV3-2	TRBJ2-1	NA	NA	CASSPRNRGNEQFF	TGTGCCAGCAGCCCCCGGAACCGGGGCAATGAGCAGTTCTTC
TRBV29-1	TRBJ2-1	NA	NA	CSVEFLGSLGVGEQFF	TGCAGCGTTGAGTTTCTCGGATCCCTCGGGGTTGGTGAGCAGTTCTTC
TRBV5-1	TRBJ2-6	NA	NA	CASSAQARGSGANVLTF	TGCGCCAGCAGCGCGCAAGCCAGGGGCTCTGGGGCCAACGTCCTGACTTTC
TRBV28	TRBJ2-1	NA	NA	CASTLTSGYGNEQFF	TGTGCCAGCACCCTAACCTCAGGGTATGGGAATGAGCAGTTCTTC
TRBV30	TRBJ1-3	NA	TRBD1	CAWSVGQGRNTIYF	TGTGCCTGGAGTGTCGGACAGGGAAGAAACACCATATATTTT
TRBV3-1/TRBV3-2	TRBJ1-1	NA	TRBD1	CASSQVDRGAFF	TGTGCCAGCAGCCAAGTGGACAGGGGAGCTTTCTTT
TRBV5-4	TRBJ1-2	NA	TRBD1	CASSLVDRDHGYTF	TGTGCCAGCAGCTTGGTTGACAGGGATCATGGCTACACCTTC
TRBV2	TRBJ2-3	NA	NA	CASSEWAGISTDTQYF	TGTGCCAGCAGTGAATGGGCAGGTATTAGCACAGATACGCAGTATTTT
TRBV7-3	TRBJ2-2	NA	NA	CASSLLRATNTGELFF	TGTGCCAGCAGCCTACTCCGCGCAACGAACACCGGGGAGCTGTTTTTT
TRBV19	TRBJ2-1	NA	TRBD1	CASSISPTGQAFVF	TGTGCCAGTAGTATATCACCTACGGGACAGGCATTCGTCTTC
TRBV4-1	TRBJ2-3	NA	NA	CASSQEVRDTDTQYF	TGCGCCAGCAGCCAAGAGGTCAGGGACACAGATACGCAGTATTTT
TRBV7-3	TRBJ2-1	NA	TRBD1	CASSSGDRGNEQFF	TGTGCCAGCAGCTCCGGGGACAGGGGGAATGAGCAGTTCTTC
TRBV19	TRBJ1-1	NA	NA	CASTLTGNTEAFF	TGTGCCAGTACTCTGACAGGGAACACTGAAGCTTTCTTT
TRBV18	TRBJ1-2	NA	TRBD1	CASSPRRDRYYGYTF	TGTGCCAGCTCACCACGCCGGGACAGATACTATGGCTACACCTTC
TRBV19	TRBJ2-5	NA	TRBD2	CASSINGLAGGPGETQYF	TGTGCCAGTAGTATTAACGGACTAGCGGGGGGGCCTGGGGAGACCCAGTACTTC
TRBV5-4	TRBJ1-2	NA	NA	CASNSADRGGNYGYTF	TGTGCCAGCAACTCAGCCGACCGGGGGGGAAACTATGGCTACACCTTC
TRBV5-1	TRBJ1-6	NA	NA	CASSPEGSDNSPLHF	TGCGCCAGCAGCCCGGAGGGGTCAGATAATTCACCCCTCCACTTT
TRBV5-1	TRBJ2-1	NA	TRBD2	CASSRGTSGRNEQFF	TGCGCCAGCAGCAGAGGGACTAGCGGGAGAAATGAGCAGTTCTTC
TRBV7-9	TRBJ1-2	NA	NA	CASSPDRRGERDGYTF	TGTGCCAGCAGCCCAGACCGTCGTGGAGAGCGGGATGGCTACACCTTC
TRBV6-5	TRBJ2-7	few	NA	CASSYSDSYEQYF	TGTGCCAGCAGTTACTCAGACAGCTACGAGCAGTACTTC